The present TCR beta chain was sequenced within a study of identical twins. General study points: Twin pairs' shared out-of-frame alpha sequences were enriched in low generation probability.

The ends were cut back, 4 bases at V and 5 bases at J, with 8 bases in the middle. This CDR3 comprises 12 residues. Germline loops: CDR1 MNHEY, CDR2 SVGEGT. In this sample, this clonotype turned up many times. As yet, its antigen is unknown. TCRdb redid the calling of the 5' RACE reads with MiXCR, one entry per CDR3 protein. The data show 500,000 to 700,000 distinct CDR3 sequences, around 7.4% seen once. These data are also associated with another study on yellow fever vaccine responses in identical twins. Turning to that study: Twins' vaccine T cell response reportedly gave the appearance of partial convergence and partial personalization.

Sequenced sample: PBMCs. This chain joins TRBV6-2 or TRBV6-3 and TRBJ2-5; D call uncertain. This TCR derives from a woman younger than 35 in good health. The CDR3 is CASSFGSETQYF. In DNA form, the CDR3 reads TGTGCCAGCAGTTTTGGTAGCGAGACCCAGTACTTC.